The clone carrying this T cell receptor beta chain appeared many times. Trimming removed 3 bases from V and 3 bases from J; junction bases left unmatched: 10. In germline, CDR1 is MNHEY, CDR2 SMNVEV (reference sequence). CDR3 length equals 16 residues. This record comes from a study of T cells in Graves' hyperthyroidism and ophthalmopathy. Amplified TCR beta CDR3 regions came from RNA transcripts. Carried out on the TCR CDR3, a first-round RT-PCR used the HTBI primer set. TCRdb processed the multiplex PCR reads anew with MiXCR; each CDR3 protein has one entry. Among 300,000 to 500,000 distinct CDR3 sequences, 14% to 15% were seen once, and the ten largest hold approximately 29%.

This TCR was recovered from a woman aged 25 to 39 with Graves' hyperthyroidism. The source material was blood. The chain combines TRBV27 with TRBJ2-7, with TRBD1 matching over 8 bases. In DNA, the CDR3 is TGTGCCAGCAGTTTCGCTCAGGGGGCTGAGGGCTACGAGCAGTACTTC. It is translated as CASSFAQGAEGYEQYF.